These 19 T cell receptor beta chains were all obtained from the same sample, sequenced in a study of cytomegalovirus exposure and HLA in healthy donors. PCR amplification relied on 60 Vbeta primers (plus 13 Jbeta primers). TCRdb keeps only in-frame clones here, not all; method: immunoSEQ multiplex PCR. The sample shows 200,000 or so clones, approximately 84% of them seen only once. Input material: PBMCs. These receptors were taken from a girl under three years old in good health and CMV-seronegative.

This chain uses TRBV6-5 with TRBJ2-1; 7 bases fit TRBD2. This CDR3 is built from 14 residues. CDR1 is MNHEY, CDR2 SVGAGI, per germline. Germline trimming cut 9 bases from V and 7 bases from J; bases unmatched to any gene: 12. CDR3 coding DNA: TGTGCCAGGGAAGGGTGTGGGGGGGGGAATGAGCAGTTCTTC. Translating it yields CAREGCGGGNEQFF.

J is TRBJ2-2 and V is TRBV2; a weak D match, TRBD1 (6 bases). The CDR3 covers 11 residues. The ends were cut back, 3 bases at V and 11 bases at J, with 7 bases in the middle. From germline, CDR1 is SNHLY and CDR2 FYNNEI. DNA of the CDR3: TGTGCCAGCAGTGACAGGGGAGAGCTGTTTTTT. Its protein product is CASSDRGELFF.

Only one count was recorded for this clone. V gene TRBV13 combines with J gene TRBJ2-5, with D tentatively TRBD2 (5 bases). Germline V gives CDR1 PRHDT, CDR2 FYEKMQ (reference sequence). The CDR3 loop spans 14 amino acids. Trimming left V 2 bases short and J 1 base short, with 8 bases between. CDR3 nucleotides: TGTGCCAGCAGCTTACGGGGTAGCCAAGAGACCCAGTACTTC. Translation gives CASSLRGSQETQYF.

The CDR3 protein is CASSFIGDGELFF. The DNA for the CDR3 is TGTGCCAGCAGCTTTATCGGGGACGGGGAGCTGTTTTTT. The V gene is TRBV7-2, the J gene TRBJ2-2; tentatively, D is TRBD2 (5 bases). The CDR3 has 13 amino acids. Germline V lookup: CDR1 SGHTA, CDR2 FQGNSA. Trimming took 3 bases from V and 7 from J, leaving 9 bases between them.

This clone is a singleton in its sample. The chain employs TRBV5-1 and TRBJ1-1; D might be TRBD1 (5 bases). The CDR3 sequence is 12 residues long. Germline V CDR1 and CDR2: SGHRS, YFSETQ. V shed 1 base and J shed 5 bases, with 6 bases lying between them. The CDR3 reads CASSLKGTEAFF. DNA of the CDR3: TGCGCCAGCAGCTTGAAGGGGACTGAAGCTTTCTTT.

The chain couples TRBV6-6 to TRBJ2-5, with D maybe TRBD2 (6 bases). The CDR3 contains 13 residues. The V end lost 2 bases, the J end lost 3 bases, and 7 bases lay between the germline ends. CDR1 and CDR2 (germline): MNHNY, SVGAGI (reference sequence). The CDR3 spells CASSYGGKETQYF. As DNA, the CDR3 is TGTGCCAGCAGTTACGGGGGGAAAGAGACCCAGTACTTC.

This clone has only a few counts. This sequence joins TRBV12-5 and TRBJ1-5; 9 positions match TRBD1. Trimming at V came to 1 base and at J to 4 bases, leaving 14 bases not matched to a gene. CDR3 length equals 19 residues. The V gene's germline CDR1 is LGHNT and CDR2 FRNRAP. The CDR3 sequence is CASGLADLSTGGYNQPQHF. The CDR3 DNA follows: TGTGCTAGTGGTTTGGCGGACCTCTCAACAGGGGGCTATAATCAGCCCCAGCATTTT.

The chain has TRBV4-1 and TRBJ2-5; 7 bases map to TRBD2. This CDR3 contains 16 residues. The germline gives CDR1 MGHRA, CDR2 YSYEKL. V lost 4 bases to trimming and J lost 5 bases; unmatched junction nucleotides: 13. Here the CDR3 reads CASSPLGGQKGETQYF. CDR3 bases: TGCGCCAGCAGCCCTTTGGGAGGGCAGAAAGGGGAGACCCAGTACTTC.

The chain carries TRBV5-1 and TRBJ2-5; 8 bases are shared with TRBD2. The CDR3 is made up of 19 amino acids. J gave up 0 bases and V 3 bases, and 16 bases lay outside the gene matches. Germline V gene data show CDR1 as SGHRS and CDR2 as YFSETQ. The CDR3 sequence: CASSSGFAGGPMYQETQYF. CDR3 in DNA: TGCGCCAGCAGCTCAGGTTTTGCGGGGGGCCCCATGTACCAAGAGACCCAGTACTTC.

The chain links TRBV2 to TRBJ1-2, with 10 bases identical to TRBD1. V shed 6 bases, J shed 2 bases, and the junction held 3 bases outside the gene matches. Germline values: CDR1 SNHLY, CDR2 FYNNEI. The CDR3 totals 14 residues. The DNA of the CDR3 is TGTGCCAGCAGGGGGACAGGGGTAAACTATGGCTACACCTTC. Its protein product is CASRGTGVNYGYTF.

The rearrangement links TRBV30 to TRBJ1-5, with TRBD1 matching 10 bases. The CDR3 loop spans 12 amino acids. CDR1 is GTSNPN and CDR2 is SVGIG in the germline V gene (reference sequence). The V segment lost 7 bases and the J segment 5 bases; nucleotides outside the gene matches: 2. Here the CDR3 reads CASGQGHQPQHF. Here the CDR3 DNA reads TGTGCCTCGGGACAGGGGCATCAGCCCCAGCATTTT.

This sequence joins TRBV11-2 and TRBJ2-1; 12 bases are shared with TRBD1. Germline V CDR1 and CDR2: SGHAT, FQNNGV. The CDR3 extends over 17 amino acids. The ends lost 3 bases at V and 5 bases at J; junction bases unmatched: 8. The CDR3 sequence is CASSFRPGTGGNNEQFF. The CDR3, as DNA: TGTGCCAGCAGCTTCAGGCCCGGGACAGGGGGCAACAATGAGCAGTTCTTC.

Details on this clone: Sequence at one end of the junction differs from germline and may be a read error. The V gene is TRBV29-1, the J gene TRBJ1-2; TRBD1 agrees at 10 bases. The CDR3 length is 12 residues. Germline V gene data show CDR1 as SQVTM and CDR2 as ANQGSEA. CDR3 DNA sequence: TGCAGCGTTGACCGGGACAGGGGCTCACGCGGCTTC. Encoded protein: CSVDRDRGSRGF. The variable domain in full, completed from reference TRBV29-1 and TRBJ1-2, reads SAVISQKPSRDICQRGTSLTIQCQVDSQVTMMFWYRQQPGQSLTLIATANQGSEATYESGFVIDKFPISRPNLTFSTLTVSNMSPEDSSIYLCSVDRDRGSRGFGSGTRLTVV.

The chain has TRBV10-3 and TRBJ2-3; D might be TRBD2 (6 bases). This CDR3 has 16 amino acids. The germline V gene has CDR1 ENHRY and CDR2 SYGVKD. The ends were cut back, 3 bases at V and 2 bases at J, with 15 bases in the middle. CDR3 protein: CAISEWRGRDTDTQYF. In DNA, the CDR3 is TGTGCCATCAGTGAATGGAGGGGCAGGGACACAGATACGCAGTATTTT.

J is TRBJ2-3 and V is TRBV5-4; 7 bases fit TRBD1. The CDR3 has 16 amino acids. V lost 1 base and J lost 6; bases outside the gene matches: 11. Germline CDR1 and CDR2: SGHNT and YYREEE (reference sequence). The CDR3 loop reads CASSLFWRQGLDTQYF. CDR3 sequence (DNA): TGTGCCAGCAGCTTGTTTTGGCGACAGGGCCTCGATACGCAGTATTTT.

The genes are TRBV4-1 and TRBJ2-7; 8 bases line up with TRBD2. CDR3 length equals 18 residues. Germline V gene data show CDR1 as MGHRA and CDR2 as YSYEKL. Losses at the gene ends were 2 bases for V and 0 bases for J; bases not matched to a gene: 12. The CDR3 nucleotides read TGCGCCAGCAGCCAAACAAGACTGGCGGGGGGCCACTCCTACGAGCAGTACTTC. Translated: CASSQTRLAGGHSYEQYF.

The J gene is TRBJ2-1, the V gene TRBV7-7, with a weak D call TRBD2 (5 bases). Germline V gives CDR1 SSHAT, CDR2 FNYEAQ (reference sequence). The CDR3 covers 12 residues. V shed 1 base and J shed 9 bases, with 7 bases lying between them. The chain's CDR3 is CASSLGEGEQFF. The CDR3 nucleotides are TGTGCCAGCAGCTTAGGAGAGGGTGAGCAGTTCTTC.

This clone was detected once. The chain couples TRBV18 to TRBJ2-7; D is unresolved. From germline, CDR1 is KGHSH and CDR2 LQKENI. There are 15 residues in the CDR3. V was cut by 0 bases and J by 0 bases, with 9 bases left in between. This chain's CDR3 is CASSPPLLASYEQYF. The CDR3 region has the DNA TGTGCCAGCTCACCACCGCTGTTGGCCTCCTACGAGCAGTACTTC.

This chain uses TRBV20-1 with TRBJ2-5, with D tentatively TRBD2 (6 bases). CDR1 is DFQATT and CDR2 is SNEGSKA in the germline V gene (reference sequence). There are 11 residues in the CDR3. The CDR3 region is CSKLSGETQYF. CDR3 DNA sequence: TGCAGCAAACTCAGCGGGGAGACCCAGTACTTC.